The entry below gives a single T cell receptor (beta chain) sequence along with its context. The sample belongs to a study of blood T cell repertoires in COVID-19. Study background: The analysed material was cDNA or gDNA that came from T cells, B-cell-depleted T cells, or PBMCs.

V was clipped by 11 bases and J by 5 bases; unmatched bases: 12. The CDR3 contains 15 residues. Germline CDR1 is SGHTA and CDR2 is FQGTGA. Per the study methods: Amplification from reference gene primers served as the basis for estimated nucleated cell counts. Data came from immunoSEQ multiplex PCR; TCRdb stores just in-frame clones and leaves some out. Clonal size and the V and J genes are those of that table, whereas D and trimming came from the DNA. Among about 320,000 clones listed, approximately 85% were seen once. This chain links TRBV7-3 with TRBJ2-3; 11 bases are shared with TRBD2. The TCR sequence derives from a human donor in a cohort sampled during active COVID-19. The source material was peripheral blood. The CDR3 DNA reads as TGTGCCTGCGCCCGGTTAGCGGGGGGGCAAGATACGCAGTATTTT. Its protein product is CACARLAGGQDTQYF.